The 8 T cell receptor beta chains presented below share a single source sample, sequenced in a study of blood T cells in healthy people across ages. Sample-barcoded 5' priming and a J-beta primer mix drove a second PCR of about 7 to 11 cycles. One entry per CDR3 protein results from TCRdb running MiXCR on the 5' RACE reads. This sample has 800,000 or so distinct CDR3 sequences, with around 62% found just once. Material: blood. These receptors all come from a man aged 25 to 40 in good health.

This clonotype was observed a single time. This chain links TRBV15 with TRBJ2-3, with 12 bases aligning to TRBD1. Germline CDR1 is LNHNV and CDR2 is YYDKDF (reference sequence). After removal of 5 bases from V and 4 bases from J, the junction contained 13 bases not matched to a gene. The CDR3 extends over 18 amino acids. CDR3 DNA sequence: TGTGCCACCAGCCGGTTTGGGACAGGGGGCATTGGGTCAGATACGCAGTATTTT. Translation gives CATSRFGTGGIGSDTQYF.

The rearrangement joins TRBV6-6 to TRBJ2-5, with 8 bases fitting TRBD1. The J call is doubtful: the DNA matches TRBJ2-7 better. CDR1 MNHNY and CDR2 SVGAGI come from the germline V gene (reference sequence). The CDR3 totals 15 residues. CDR3 sequence reads: CASRPWTGRSYEQYF. The CDR3 DNA sequence: TGTGCCAGCAGACCCTGGACAGGGCGCTCCTACGAGCAGTACTTC.

The chain recombines TRBV12-3 or TRBV12-4 with TRBJ2-5; D may be TRBD2 (7 bases). CDR3 length: 17 amino acids. The V gene lost 3 bases and the J gene lost 1 base, with 18 bases spanning the gap. The CDR3 sequence is CASSLIEGGGFQETQYF. The CDR3 region has the DNA TGTGCCAGCAGTTTGATCGAGGGCGGGGGCTTCCAAGAGACCCAGTACTTC.

This clonotype was observed a few times. The genes are TRBV12-3 or TRBV12-4 and TRBJ2-1; D call uncertain. The CDR3 totals 13 residues. Between the trimmed V and J ends, which lost 3 bases and 7 bases, there was a span of 10 bases. The CDR3 DNA is TGTGCCAGCAGTTTCCCGGCCAGGAATGAGCAGTTCTTC. This gives the protein CASSFPARNEQFF.

The chain is built from TRBV4-3 and TRBJ2-1, with 8 bases aligning to TRBD1. Germline CDR1 LGHNA, CDR2 YSLEER. J gave up 7 bases and V 0 bases, and 8 bases lay outside the gene matches. The CDR3 spans 16 residues. This CDR3 is CASSQDSSRGLNEQFF. CDR3 DNA sequence: TGCGCCAGCAGCCAAGATAGCAGCAGGGGGCTGAATGAGCAGTTCTTC.

The rearrangement joins TRBV3-1 to TRBJ2-1, with 9 nucleotides matching TRBD2. Germline V gives CDR1 LGHDT, CDR2 YNNKEL (reference sequence). The length of the CDR3 is 17 residues. The V and J ends lost 2 bases and 8 bases, in that order; junction bases with no gene match: 13. The DNA for the CDR3 is TGTGCCAGCAGCCAACTCAGCGGGGGGCCCTTATTGTATGAGCAGTTCTTC. Amino acid sequence: CASSQLSGGPLLYEQFF.

The chain carries TRBV10-3 and TRBJ1-4, with a weak D call TRBD1 (5 bases). Trimming shortened V by 10 bases and J by 6 bases, and 15 bases separated the two germline ends. Germline V lookup: CDR1 ENHRY, CDR2 SYGVKD. This CDR3 is 13 amino acids long. This chain's CDR3 is CATRQPGDEKLFF. The CDR3 DNA is TGTGCCACAAGACAGCCGGGGGATGAAAAACTGTTTTTT.

In its sample, this clonotype was seen a few times. The CDR3 protein is CASSLDLTSGENIQYF. As DNA, the CDR3 is TGTGCCAGCAGCCTCGACTTGACTAGCGGGGAAAACATTCAGTACTTC. This sequence joins TRBV7-2 and TRBJ2-4; TRBD2 matches 11 bases. With V trimmed by 5 bases and J by 5 bases, 8 bases remained unmatched. This CDR3 spans 16 amino acids. CDR1 and CDR2 (germline): SGHTA, FQGNSA.